These T cell receptor beta chains were read from a single sample in a study of OX40 agonist ivuxolimab in advanced cancers. Assay: immunoSEQ multiplex PCR; the TCRdb copy retains only in-frame clones and omits some. Here the sample spans tens of thousands of clones, 79% being singletons. Here the sequenced sample was CD4+ or CD8+ T cells sorted from blood, taken in a trial of the OX40 agonist ivuxolimab. These receptors came from an adult with an advanced solid tumor such as melanoma, head and neck, liver or kidney cancer. Both conserved end residues are part of each CDR3. A D gene is named only where the DNA matches it firmly. Expanded clones get a size class; other rows say once, few or many, or leave the size out.

cdr3_length | j_call | d_call | v_call | clone_size | cdr3_nt | cdr3_aa
15 | TRBJ2-3 | TRBD2 | TRBV9 | once | TGTGCCAGCAGCGTAGTAGGCGGGGGGACAGATACGCAGTATTTT | CASSVVGGGTDTQYF
17 | TRBJ2-7 | TRBD2 | TRBV4-2 | . | TGTGCCAGCAGCCATCCCCCCCCCTTAGCGGGACTCTACGAGCAGTACTTC | CASSHPPPLAGLYEQYF
17 | TRBJ1-5 | TRBD1 | TRBV5-3 | once | TGTGCCAGAAGCTTCGGGGGGGACAGGGCTAGCAATCAGCCCCAGCATTTT | CARSFGGDRASNQPQHF
18 | TRBJ2-7 | . | TRBV21-1 | . | TGTGCCAGCAGCAAAGTTGTAACGAGACTAGCGGGATTATACGAGCAGTACTTC | CASSKVVTRLAGLYEQYF
15 | TRBJ2-3 | . | TRBV19 | . | TGTGCCAGTAGTATACTCTCGACGGGGGCCAATACGCAGTATTTT | CASSILSTGANTQYF
15 | TRBJ2-1 | TRBD2 | TRBV4-3 | . | TGCGCCAGCAGCCTGGGACTAGGGGAGGTCAATGAGCAGTTCTTC | CASSLGLGEVNEQFF
19 | TRBJ2-6 | TRBD2 | TRBV2 | . | TGTGCCACCACTAGGGGACTAGCGGGAACTCTCTCTGGGGCCAACGTCCTGACTTTC | CATTRGLAGTLSGANVLTF
14 | TRBJ1-1 | TRBD1 | TRBV11-3 | . | TGTGCCAGCAGCGTACAGGGGGCAAGGACTGAAGCTTTCTTT | CASSVQGARTEAFF
14 | TRBJ1-2 | . | TRBV2 | . | TGTGCCAGCAGGGATCTGGGGAGGAACTATGGCTACACCTTC | CASRDLGRNYGYTF
16 | TRBJ2-5 | TRBD2 | TRBV5-1 | . | TGCGCCAGCAGCTCCGCGGCAGCGGGAGAGGTGGAGACCCAGTACTTC | CASSSAAAGEVETQYF
15 | TRBJ2-5 | . | TRBV6-5 | . | TGTGCCAGCAGTTCCCCGGGGAGGGGGGGAGAGACCCAGTACTTC | CASSSPGRGGETQYF
14 | TRBJ1-5 | . | TRBV2 | few | TGTGCCAGCAGTGGATCAGGATTCAATCAGCCCCAGCATTTT | CASSGSGFNQPQHF
12 | TRBJ2-3 | TRBD2 | TRBV30 | once | TGTGCCTGGCAGCGGGACACAGATACGCAGTATTTT | CAWQRDTDTQYF
15 | TRBJ1-2 | . | TRBV7-2 | . | TGTGCCAGCAGCTTAGGGGGGGGCAGCTCCTATGGCTACACCTTC | CASSLGGGSSYGYTF
17 | TRBJ1-4 | TRBD1 | TRBV25-1 | once | TGTGCCAGCAGTGACCGGACAGGGGGCGAAACTAATGAAAAACTGTTTTTT | CASSDRTGGETNEKLFF
15 | TRBJ2-1 | . | TRBV7-6 | . | TGTGCCAGCGCCCGGTCTACGAGCTCCTACAATGAGCAGTTCTTC | CASARSTSSYNEQFF
16 | TRBJ2-3 | . | TRBV7-8 | . | TGTGCCAGCAGCTTAGTATCGACGACTAGCACAGATACGCAGTATTTT | CASSLVSTTSTDTQYF
15 | TRBJ2-3 | TRBD2 | TRBV2 | . | TGTGCCAGCAGTGAAGTACTAGCGGGAACAGATACGCAGTATTTT | CASSEVLAGTDTQYF
15 | TRBJ1-1 | . | TRBV15 | . | TGTGCCACCAGCAGAGATCCTGGATCGGCCACTGAAGCTTTCTTT | CATSRDPGSATEAFF
17 | TRBJ1-4 | TRBD1 | TRBV18 | few | TGTGCCAGCTCACCACCGAATCGAGGGGGCGTTCATGAAAAACTGTTTTTT | CASSPPNRGGVHEKLFF
13 | TRBJ2-5 | . | TRBV11-3 | once | TGTGCCAGCAGCTTATCGGGGGAGGCGACCCAGTACTTC | CASSLSGEATQYF
16 | TRBJ2-1 | TRBD2 | TRBV6-4 | . | TGTGCCAGCAGCCCTAGTGTGGCGGGGGGGTACAATGAGCAGTTCTTC | CASSPSVAGGYNEQFF
14 | TRBJ1-5 | . | TRBV6-5 | . | TGTGCCAGCAGTTACCCCAGGGGCAATCAGCCCCAGCATTTT | CASSYPRGNQPQHF
15 | TRBJ2-1 | TRBD1 | TRBV11-2 | . | TGTGCCAGCAGCCCCGGACAGGGGTCCTACAATGAGCAGTTCTTC | CASSPGQGSYNEQFF
14 | TRBJ1-1 | . | TRBV9 | few | TGTGCCAGCAGCGTTATTGCGCAGAACACTGAAGCTTTCTTT | CASSVIAQNTEAFF
15 | TRBJ2-3 | TRBD2 | TRBV2 | . | TGTGCCAGCAGGGGGACTAGCGGGGATTGGAATACGCAGTATTTT | CASRGTSGDWNTQYF